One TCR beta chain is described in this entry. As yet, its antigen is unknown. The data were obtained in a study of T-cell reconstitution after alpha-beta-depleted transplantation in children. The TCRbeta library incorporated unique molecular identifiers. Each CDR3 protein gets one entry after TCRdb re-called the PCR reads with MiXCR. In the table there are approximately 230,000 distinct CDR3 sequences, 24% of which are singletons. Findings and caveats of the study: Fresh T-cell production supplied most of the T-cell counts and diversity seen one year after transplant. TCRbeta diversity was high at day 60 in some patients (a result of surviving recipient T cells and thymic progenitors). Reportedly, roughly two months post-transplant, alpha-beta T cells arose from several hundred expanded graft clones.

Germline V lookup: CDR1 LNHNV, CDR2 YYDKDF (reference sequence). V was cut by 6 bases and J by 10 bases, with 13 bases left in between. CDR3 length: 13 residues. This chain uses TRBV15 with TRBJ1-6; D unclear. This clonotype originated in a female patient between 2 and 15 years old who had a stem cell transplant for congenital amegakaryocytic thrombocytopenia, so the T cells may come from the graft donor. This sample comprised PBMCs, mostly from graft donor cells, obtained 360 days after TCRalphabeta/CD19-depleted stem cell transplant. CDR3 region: CATREEGYSPLHF. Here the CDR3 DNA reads TGTGCCACCAGAGAAGAGGGATACTCACCCCTCCACTTT.